This T cell receptor (beta chain) derives from a study of blood T cell repertoires in COVID-19. Study at large: PBMCs, B-cell-depleted T cells, or T cells provided the cDNA or gDNA that made up the material.

CDR3 size: 13 residues. The trim removed 8 bases at V and 3 bases at J, leaving 5 bases unmatched. Germline CDR1 SEHNR, CDR2 FQNEAQ (reference sequence). This clone came up a few times. Profiling relied on immunoSEQ multiplex PCR, and the TCRdb table lists in-frame clones only, not all of them. Of over 100,000 clones in the sample, around 89% are singletons; the top ten hold approximately 20%. The chain employs TRBV7-9 and TRBJ2-7, with 9 positions matching TRBD2. This TCR derives from a human donor with acute or convalescent COVID-19. The donor label of this sample is uncertain. The material sequenced was peripheral blood. For the CDR3, the DNA is TGTGCCAGCGCGGCGGGAGGGGACTACGAGCAGTACTTC. Protein product: CASAAGGDYEQYF.